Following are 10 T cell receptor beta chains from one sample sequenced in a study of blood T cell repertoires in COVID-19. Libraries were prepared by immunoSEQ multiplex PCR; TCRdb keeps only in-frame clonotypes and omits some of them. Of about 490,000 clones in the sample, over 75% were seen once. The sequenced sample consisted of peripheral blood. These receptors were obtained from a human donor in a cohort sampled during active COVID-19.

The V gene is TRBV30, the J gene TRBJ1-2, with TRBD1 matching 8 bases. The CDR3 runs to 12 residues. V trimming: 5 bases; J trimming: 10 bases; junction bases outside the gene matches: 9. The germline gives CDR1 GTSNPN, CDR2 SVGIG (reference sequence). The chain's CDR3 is CAWGPGQAAYTF. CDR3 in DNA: TGTGCCTGGGGTCCGGGACAGGCCGCCTACACCTTC.

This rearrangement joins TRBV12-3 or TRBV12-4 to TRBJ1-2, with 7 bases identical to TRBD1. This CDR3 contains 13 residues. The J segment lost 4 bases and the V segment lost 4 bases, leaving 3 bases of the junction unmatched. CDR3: CASSSRTGYGYTF. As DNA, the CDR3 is TGTGCCAGCAGTTCCCGGACAGGCTATGGCTACACCTTC.

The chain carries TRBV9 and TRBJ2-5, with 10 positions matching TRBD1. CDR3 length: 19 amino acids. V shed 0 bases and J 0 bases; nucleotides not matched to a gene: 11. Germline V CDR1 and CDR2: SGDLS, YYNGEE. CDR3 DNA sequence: TGTGCCAGCAGCGTAGCTACGGTAGGGACAGGGGTAAACCAAGAGACCCAGTACTTC. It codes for CASSVATVGTGVNQETQYF.

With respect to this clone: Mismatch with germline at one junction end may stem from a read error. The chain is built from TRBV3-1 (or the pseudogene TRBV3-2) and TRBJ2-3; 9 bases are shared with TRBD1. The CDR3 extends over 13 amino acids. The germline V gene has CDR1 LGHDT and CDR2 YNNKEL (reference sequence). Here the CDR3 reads CASSAKAGTGPIF. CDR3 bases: TGTGCCAGCAGCGCCAAGGCCGGGACAGGGCCGATTTTT.

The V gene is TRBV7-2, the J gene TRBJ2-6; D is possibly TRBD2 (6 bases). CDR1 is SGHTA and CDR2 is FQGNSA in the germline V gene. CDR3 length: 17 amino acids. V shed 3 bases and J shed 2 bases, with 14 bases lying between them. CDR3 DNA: TGTGCCAGCAGCTTGGTTTCACGGGGGACTGGGGCCAACGTCCTGACTTTC. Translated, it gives CASSLVSRGTGANVLTF.

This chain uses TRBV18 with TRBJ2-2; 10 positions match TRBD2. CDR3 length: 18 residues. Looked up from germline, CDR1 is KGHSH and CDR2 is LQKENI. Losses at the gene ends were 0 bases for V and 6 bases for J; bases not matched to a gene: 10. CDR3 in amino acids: CASSPPSGRALRAGELFF. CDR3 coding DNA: TGTGCCAGCTCACCACCAAGCGGGAGGGCCCTCCGGGCCGGGGAGCTGTTTTTT.

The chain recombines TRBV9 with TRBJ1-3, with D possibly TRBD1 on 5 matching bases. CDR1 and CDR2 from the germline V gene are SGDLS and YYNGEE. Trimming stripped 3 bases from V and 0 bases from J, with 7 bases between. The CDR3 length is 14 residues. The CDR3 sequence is CASSAQGSGNTIYF. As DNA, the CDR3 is TGTGCCAGCAGCGCCCAGGGCTCTGGAAACACCATATATTTT. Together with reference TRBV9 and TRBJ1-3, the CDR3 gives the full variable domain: DSGVTQTPKHLITATGQRVTLRCSPRSGDLSVYWYQQSLDQGLQFLIQYYNGEERAKGNILERFSAQQFPDLHSELNLSSLELGDSALYFCASSAQGSGNTIYFGEGSWLTVV.

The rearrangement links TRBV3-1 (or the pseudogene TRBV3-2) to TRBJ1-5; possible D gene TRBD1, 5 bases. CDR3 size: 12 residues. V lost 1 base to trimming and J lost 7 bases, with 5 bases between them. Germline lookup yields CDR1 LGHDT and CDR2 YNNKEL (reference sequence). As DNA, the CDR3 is TGTGCCAGCAGCCAAGCAGGGCAGCCCCAGCATTTT. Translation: CASSQAGQPQHF.

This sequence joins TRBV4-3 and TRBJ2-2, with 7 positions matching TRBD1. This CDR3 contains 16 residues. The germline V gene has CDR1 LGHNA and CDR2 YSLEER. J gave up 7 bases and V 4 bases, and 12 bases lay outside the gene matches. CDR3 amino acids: CASSLTRQGRGGELFF. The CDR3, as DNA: TGCGCCAGCAGCCTCACTCGACAGGGACGGGGCGGGGAGCTGTTTTTT.

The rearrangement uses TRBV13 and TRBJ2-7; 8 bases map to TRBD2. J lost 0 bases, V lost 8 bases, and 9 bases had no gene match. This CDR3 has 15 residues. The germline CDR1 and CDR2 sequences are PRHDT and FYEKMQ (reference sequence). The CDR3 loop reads CASVQREGYSYEQYF. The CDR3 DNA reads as TGTGCCAGCGTTCAACGGGAGGGGTACTCCTACGAGCAGTACTTC.